The entry that follows covers one T cell receptor beta chain sequence. Its specificity is unknown. These data come from a study of T cell responses to AZD1222 COVID-19 vaccine. The germline V gene has CDR1 SGHVS and CDR2 FNYEAQ. Trimming removed 5 bases from V and 4 bases from J, with 14 bases in between. This CDR3 has 14 amino acids. Study results and caveats: At baseline, just six or seven AZD1222 recipients tested seropositive. Clonal diversity may have been underestimated, and the donors were mostly white British, with more females than males.

The data were produced by immunoSEQ multiplex PCR, yet TCRdb's version contains in-frame clones alone and is incomplete. The repertoire holds 95,000 to 150,000 clones, with around 92% as singletons. The chain joins TRBV7-6 to TRBJ1-2; D gene ambiguous. This clonotype originated in an adult who received the AZD1222 COVID-19 vaccine. Sequenced here: peripheral blood, sampled 28 days after the second AZD1222 dose. The CDR3 sequence: CASSPRPQGYGYTF. CDR3 sequence (DNA): TGTGCCAGCAGCCCCCGGCCACAAGGCTATGGCTACACCTTC.